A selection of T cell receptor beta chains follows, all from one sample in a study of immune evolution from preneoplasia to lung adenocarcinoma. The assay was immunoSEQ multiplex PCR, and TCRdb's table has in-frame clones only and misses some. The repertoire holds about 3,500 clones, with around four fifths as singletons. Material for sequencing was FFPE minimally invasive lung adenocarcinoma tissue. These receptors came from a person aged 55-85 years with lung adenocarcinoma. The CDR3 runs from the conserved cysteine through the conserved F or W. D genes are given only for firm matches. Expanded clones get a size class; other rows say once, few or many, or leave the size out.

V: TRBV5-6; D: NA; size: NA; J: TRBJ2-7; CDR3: CASSRGSLYEQYF; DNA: TGTGCCAGCAGTAGAGGGAGCTTATACGAGCAGTACTTC
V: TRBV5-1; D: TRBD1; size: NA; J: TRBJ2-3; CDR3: CASRAGQGADTQYF; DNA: TGCGCCAGCAGAGCTGGACAGGGGGCAGATACGCAGTATTTT
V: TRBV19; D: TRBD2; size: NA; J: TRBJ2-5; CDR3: CASSTIQAGVAETQYF; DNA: TGTGCCAGTAGTACCATCCAAGCGGGAGTGGCAGAGACCCAGTACTTC
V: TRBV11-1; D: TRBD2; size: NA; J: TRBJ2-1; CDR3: CASSQGSGGSAYNEQFF; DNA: TGTGCCAGCAGCCAGGGCTCGGGAGGTTCGGCCTACAATGAGCAGTTCTTC
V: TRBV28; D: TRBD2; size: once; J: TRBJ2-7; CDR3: CASSLLNRGETEQYF; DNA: TGTGCCAGTAGTTTATTGAATCGGGGGGAGACCGAGCAGTACTTC
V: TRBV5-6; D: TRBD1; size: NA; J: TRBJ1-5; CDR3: CASSTGTAQPQHF; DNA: TGTGCCAGCAGCACAGGGACAGCTCAGCCCCAGCATTTT
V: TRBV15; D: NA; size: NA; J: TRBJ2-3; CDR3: CATKGWGTDTQYF; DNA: TGTGCCACCAAAGGATGGGGCACAGATACGCAGTATTTT
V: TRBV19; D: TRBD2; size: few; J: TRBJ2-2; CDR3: CASSILSGRVHGELFF; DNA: TGTGCCAGTAGTATACTGAGCGGGAGAGTTCACGGGGAGCTGTTTTTT
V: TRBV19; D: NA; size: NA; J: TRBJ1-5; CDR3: CASSIDGSTFSNQPQHF; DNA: TGTGCCAGTAGTATAGATGGGAGCACGTTCAGCAATCAGCCCCAGCATTTT
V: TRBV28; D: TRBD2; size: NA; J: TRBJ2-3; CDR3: CASSFNPGETSGTDTQYF; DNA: TGTGCCAGCAGTTTCAACCCAGGGGAGACTAGCGGCACAGATACGCAGTATTTT
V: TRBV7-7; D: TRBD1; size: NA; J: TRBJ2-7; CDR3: CASSLGPGQVYEQYF; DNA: TGTGCTAGCAGCTTAGGACCGGGACAGGTCTACGAGCAGTACTTC
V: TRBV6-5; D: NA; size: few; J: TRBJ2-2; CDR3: CASSYETGFGELFF; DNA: TGTGCCAGCAGTTACGAGACAGGCTTTGGGGAGCTGTTTTTT
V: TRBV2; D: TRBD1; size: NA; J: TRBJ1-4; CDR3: CASSSGTDNEKLFF; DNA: TGTGCCAGCAGTTCCGGGACAGATAATGAAAAACTGTTTTTT
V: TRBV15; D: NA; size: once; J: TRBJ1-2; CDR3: CATSRDLGAGYGYTF; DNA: TGTGCCACCAGCAGAGATTTAGGGGCGGGCTATGGCTACACCTTC
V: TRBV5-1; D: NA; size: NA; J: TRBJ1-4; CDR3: CASSPGVNNEKLFF; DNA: TGCGCCAGCAGCCCAGGGGTAAATAATGAAAAACTGTTTTTT
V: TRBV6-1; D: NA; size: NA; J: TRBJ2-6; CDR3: CASSDRGSGANVLTF; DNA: TGTGCCAGCAGTGACCGGGGTTCTGGGGCCAACGTCCTGACTTTC
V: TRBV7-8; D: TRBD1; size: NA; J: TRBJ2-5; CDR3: CASSPGTGGLETQYF; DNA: TGTGCCAGCAGCCCGGGGACAGGGGGTTTAGAGACCCAGTACTTC
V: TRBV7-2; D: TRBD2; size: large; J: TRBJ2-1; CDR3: CASSPSGGLAGPYNEQFF; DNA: TGTGCCAGCAGCCCAAGTGGGGGACTAGCGGGACCCTACAATGAGCAGTTCTTC
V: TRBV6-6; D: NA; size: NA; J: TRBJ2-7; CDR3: CASRKLGGLYEQYF; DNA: TGTGCCAGCAGGAAACTTGGAGGGCTGTACGAGCAGTACTTC
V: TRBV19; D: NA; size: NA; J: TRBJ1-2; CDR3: CASSWTVKGWEGYTF; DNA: TGTGCCAGTAGCTGGACAGTTAAAGGGTGGGAAGGCTACACCTTC
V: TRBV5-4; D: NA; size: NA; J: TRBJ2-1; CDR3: CASSRTGGYNEQFF; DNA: TGTGCCAGCAGCCGGACTGGAGGCTACAATGAGCAGTTCTTC
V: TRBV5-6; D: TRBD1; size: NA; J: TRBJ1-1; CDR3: CASSLRGRGHTEAFF; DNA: TGTGCCAGCAGCTTGAGGGGGCGTGGGCACACTGAAGCTTTCTTT
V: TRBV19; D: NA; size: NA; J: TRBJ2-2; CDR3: CASRMGYLNTGELFF; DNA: TGTGCCAGTAGAATGGGATACTTAAACACCGGGGAGCTGTTTTTT
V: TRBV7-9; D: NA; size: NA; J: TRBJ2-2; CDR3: CASTAIASRESRAGELFF; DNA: TGTGCCAGCACAGCTATAGCTAGCCGGGAGTCTAGGGCCGGGGAGCTGTTTTTT
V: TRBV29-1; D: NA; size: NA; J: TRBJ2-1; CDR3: CSVAPYNEQFF; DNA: TGCAGCGTTGCTCCCTACAATGAGCAGTTCTTC
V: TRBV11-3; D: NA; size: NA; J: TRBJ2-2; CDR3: CASSTRAAGELFF; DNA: TGTGCCAGCAGCACCCGGGCAGCCGGGGAGCTGTTTTTT
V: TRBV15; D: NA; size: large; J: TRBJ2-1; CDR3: CATSSNRLNEQFF; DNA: TGTGCCACCAGCAGTAACCGATTAAATGAGCAGTTCTTC
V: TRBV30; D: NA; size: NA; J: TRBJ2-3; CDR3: CAWSVRGARDTDTQYF; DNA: TGTGCCTGGAGTGTACGGGGAGCGAGAGACACAGATACGCAGTATTTT
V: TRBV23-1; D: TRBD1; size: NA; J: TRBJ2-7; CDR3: CASSQGTARCSYEQYF; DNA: TGCGCCAGCAGTCAGGGGACAGCGAGATGCTCCTACGAGCAGTACTTC
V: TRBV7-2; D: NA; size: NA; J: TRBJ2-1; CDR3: CASSLLRHNEQFF; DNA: TGTGCCAGCAGCTTGTTACGCCACAATGAGCAGTTCTTC
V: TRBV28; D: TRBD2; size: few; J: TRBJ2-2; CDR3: CASSLLSGRKTGELFF; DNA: TGTGCCAGCAGTTTGTTAAGCGGGAGAAAGACCGGGGAGCTGTTTTTT
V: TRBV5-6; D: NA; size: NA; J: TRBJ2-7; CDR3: CASSQLRDPYEQYF; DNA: TGTGCCAGCAGCCAACTGCGGGACCCCTACGAGCAGTACTTC
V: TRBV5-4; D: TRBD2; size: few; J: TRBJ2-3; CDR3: CASSSPDGRAQRGDTQYF; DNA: TGTGCCAGCAGCTCCCCCGACGGGAGGGCCCAAAGAGGAGATACGCAGTATTTT
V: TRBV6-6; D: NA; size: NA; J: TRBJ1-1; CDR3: CASSYSGAGMSEAFF; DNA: TGTGCCAGCAGTTACTCTGGGGCTGGGATGTCCGAAGCTTTCTTT
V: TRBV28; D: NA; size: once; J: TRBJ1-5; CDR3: CASSLSDGSNQPQHF; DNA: TGTGCCAGCAGTTTGTCGGACGGTAGCAATCAGCCCCAGCATTTT
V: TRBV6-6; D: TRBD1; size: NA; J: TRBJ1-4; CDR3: CASMTGDEKLFF; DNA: TGTGCCAGCATGACAGGGGACGAAAAACTGTTTTTT
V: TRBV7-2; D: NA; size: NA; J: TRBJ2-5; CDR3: CASSQGFETQYF; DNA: TGTGCCAGCAGCCAGGGGTTCGAGACCCAGTACTTC
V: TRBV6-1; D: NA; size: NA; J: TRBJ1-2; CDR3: CASSGVEGGGYGYTF; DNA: TGTGCCAGCAGTGGGGTAGAGGGAGGTGGATATGGCTACACCTTC
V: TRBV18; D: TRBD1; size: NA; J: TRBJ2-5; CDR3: CASSRDSLETQYF; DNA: TGTGCCAGCTCGAGGGACAGCCTAGAGACCCAGTACTTC
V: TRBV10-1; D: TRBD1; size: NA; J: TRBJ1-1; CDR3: CASSRGTGGLTVAFF; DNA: TGCGCCAGTTCCAGGGGGACAGGAGGACTGACAGTAGCTTTCTTT
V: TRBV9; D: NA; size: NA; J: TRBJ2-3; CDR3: CASSVVKGLRITDTQYF; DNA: TGTGCCAGCAGCGTAGTGAAGGGCCTACGTATCACAGATACGCAGTATTTT
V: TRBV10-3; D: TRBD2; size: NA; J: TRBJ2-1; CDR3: CAIGGTSGSLDEQFF; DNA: TGTGCCATCGGGGGGACTAGCGGGAGTCTGGATGAGCAGTTCTTC
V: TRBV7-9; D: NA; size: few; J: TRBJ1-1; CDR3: CASTPGITEAFF; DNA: TGTGCCAGCACTCCGGGAATTACTGAAGCTTTCTTT
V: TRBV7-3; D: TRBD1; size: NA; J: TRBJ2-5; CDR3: CASSLSRTGGETQYF; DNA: TGTGCCAGCAGCTTGAGTCGGACAGGAGGAGAGACCCAGTACTTC
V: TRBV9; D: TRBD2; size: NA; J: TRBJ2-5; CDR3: CASSPLAGGQETQYF; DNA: TGTGCCAGCAGCCCTTTAGCGGGAGGCCAAGAGACCCAATACTTC
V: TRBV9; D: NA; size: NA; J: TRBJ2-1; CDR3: CASSTGDTSANLREQFF; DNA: TGTGCCAGCAGCACAGGGGATACTAGCGCAAACCTGAGGGAGCAGTTCTTC
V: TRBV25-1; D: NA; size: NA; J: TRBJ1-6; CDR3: CASSVQDNSPLHF; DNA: TGTGCCAGCAGTGTTCAGGACAATTCACCCCTCCACTTT
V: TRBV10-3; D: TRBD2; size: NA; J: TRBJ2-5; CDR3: CAINRGSGETQYF; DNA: TGTGCCATCAACCGCGGGAGCGGAGAGACCCAGTACTTC
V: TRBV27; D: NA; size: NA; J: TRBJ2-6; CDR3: CASSLYEGFGANVLTF; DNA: TGTGCCAGCAGTTTATATGAGGGGTTCGGGGCCAACGTCCTGACTTTC
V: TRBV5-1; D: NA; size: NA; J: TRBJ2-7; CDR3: CASSLNDRPSPPEQYF; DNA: TGCGCCAGCAGCCTGAATGACCGGCCCTCACCGCCCGAGCAGTACTTC
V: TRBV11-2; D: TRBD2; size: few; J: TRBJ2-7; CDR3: CASSPGTSGYEQYF; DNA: TGTGCCAGCAGCCCCGGGACTAGCGGATACGAGCAGTACTTC
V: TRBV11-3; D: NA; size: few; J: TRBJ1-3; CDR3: CASSSQSPSGNTIYF; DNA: TGTGCCAGCAGCTCCCAGAGCCCCTCTGGAAACACCATATATTTT
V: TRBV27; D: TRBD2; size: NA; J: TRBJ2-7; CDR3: CASSLRTSGYEQYF; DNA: TGTGCCAGCAGTTTAAGGACTAGCGGCTACGAGCAGTACTTC
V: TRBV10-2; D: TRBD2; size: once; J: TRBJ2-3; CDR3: CASSGTSGILRTDTQYF; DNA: TGCGCCAGCAGCGGGACTAGCGGGATATTAAGGACAGATACGCAGTATTTT
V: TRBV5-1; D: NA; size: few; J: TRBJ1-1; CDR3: CASSHDGLKNTEAFF; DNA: TGCGCCAGCAGCCACGACGGACTGAAGAACACTGAAGCTTTCTTT